The source of this T cell receptor beta chain is a study of response to subunit inactivated influenza vaccine. CDR1 is SNHLY, CDR2 FYNNEI, per germline. Trimming left V 8 bases short and J 0 bases short, with 10 bases between. The CDR3 is made up of 14 amino acids. MiXCR was run by TCRdb on the RT-PCR reads, yielding one entry per CDR3 protein. The table shows around 580,000 distinct CDR3 sequences, with 12% occurring only once. On this clonotype itself: Its antigen remains unknown.

Study-wide findings and caveats: Seasonal influenza vaccination, on each occasion, was suggested by the authors to recruit few new T cells.

The J gene is TRBJ2-2, the V gene TRBV2, with D maybe TRBD1 (6 bases). This TCR was recovered from a man aged 50 or older who received an inactivated influenza vaccine. Sequencing used PBMCs from blood, obtained on the day of vaccination. The CDR3 nucleotides are TGTGCCAGCCAGGACAGATCGAACACCGGGGAGCTGTTTTTT. Protein sequence: CASQDRSNTGELFF.